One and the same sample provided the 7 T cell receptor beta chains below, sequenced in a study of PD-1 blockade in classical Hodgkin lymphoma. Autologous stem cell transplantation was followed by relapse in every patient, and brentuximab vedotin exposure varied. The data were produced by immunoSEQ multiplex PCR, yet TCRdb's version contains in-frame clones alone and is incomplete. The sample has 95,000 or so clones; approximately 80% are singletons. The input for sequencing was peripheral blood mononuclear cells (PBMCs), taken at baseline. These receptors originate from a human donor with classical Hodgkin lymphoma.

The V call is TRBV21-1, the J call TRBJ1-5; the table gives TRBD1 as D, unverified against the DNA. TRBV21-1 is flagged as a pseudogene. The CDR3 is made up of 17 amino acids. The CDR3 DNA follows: TGTGCCAGCAGCAAAAAGGGACAGGGCCGGTGCAATCAGCCCCAGCATTTT. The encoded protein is CASSKKGQGRCNQPQHF.

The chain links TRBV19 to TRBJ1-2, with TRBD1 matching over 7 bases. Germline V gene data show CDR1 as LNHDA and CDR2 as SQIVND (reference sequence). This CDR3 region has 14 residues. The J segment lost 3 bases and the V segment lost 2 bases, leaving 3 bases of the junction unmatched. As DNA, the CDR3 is TGTGCCAGTAGTATACAGGGGGTGGACTATGGCTACACCTTC. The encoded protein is CASSIQGVDYGYTF.

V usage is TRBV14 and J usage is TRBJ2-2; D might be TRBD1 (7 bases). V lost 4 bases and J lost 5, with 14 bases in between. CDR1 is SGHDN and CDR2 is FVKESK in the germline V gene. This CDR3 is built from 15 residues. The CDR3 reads CASSPVQGGTGELFF. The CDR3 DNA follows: TGTGCCAGCAGCCCCGTCCAGGGGGGAACCGGGGAGCTGTTTTTT. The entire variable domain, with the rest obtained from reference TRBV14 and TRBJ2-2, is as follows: EAGVTQFPSHSVIEKGQTVTLRCDPISGHDNLYWYRRVMGKEIKFLLHFVKESKQDESGMPNNRFLAERTGGTYSTLKVQPAELEDSGVYFCASSPVQGGTGELFFGEGSRLTVL.

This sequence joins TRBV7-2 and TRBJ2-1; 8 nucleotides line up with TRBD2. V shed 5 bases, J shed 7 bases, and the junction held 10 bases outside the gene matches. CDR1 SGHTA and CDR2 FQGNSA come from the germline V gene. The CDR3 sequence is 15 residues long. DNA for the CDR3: TGTGCCAGCAGCCATAGCGGGATGGTCTGGAATGAGCAGTTCTTC. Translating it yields CASSHSGMVWNEQFF.

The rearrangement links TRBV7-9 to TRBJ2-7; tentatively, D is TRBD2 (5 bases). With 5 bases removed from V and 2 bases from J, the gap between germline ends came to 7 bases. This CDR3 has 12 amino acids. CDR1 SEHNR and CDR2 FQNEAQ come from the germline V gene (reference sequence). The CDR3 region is CASSQAAYEQYF. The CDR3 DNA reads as TGTGCCAGCAGCCAAGCGGCCTACGAGCAGTACTTC.

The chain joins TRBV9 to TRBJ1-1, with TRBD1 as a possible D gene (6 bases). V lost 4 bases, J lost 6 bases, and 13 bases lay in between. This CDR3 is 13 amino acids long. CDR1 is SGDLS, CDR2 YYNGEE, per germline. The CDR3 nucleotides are TGTGCCAGCAGCCCAACAGGGTTAGCTGAAGCTTTCTTT. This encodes CASSPTGLAEAFF.

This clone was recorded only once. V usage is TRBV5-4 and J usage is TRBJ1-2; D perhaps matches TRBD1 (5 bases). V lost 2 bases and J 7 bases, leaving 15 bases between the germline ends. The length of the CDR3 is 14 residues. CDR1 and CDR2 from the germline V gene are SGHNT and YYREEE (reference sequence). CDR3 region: CASSLEATDLGYTF. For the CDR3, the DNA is TGTGCCAGCAGCTTAGAAGCGACAGACCTTGGCTACACCTTC.